This T cell receptor beta chain originates from a study of blood T cell repertoires in COVID-19. About the research overall: T cells, B-cell-depleted T cells, or PBMCs provided the cDNA or gDNA that served as material.

Original methodology: Scientists estimated how many nucleated cells there were by amplifying reference gene primers. Sequencing used immunoSEQ multiplex PCR; TCRdb keeps in-frame clones, though not all of them. From that table come the V and J calls and clone size; the DNA was used to work out D and trimming. The sample lists more than 60,000 clones, about 85% occurring once. Sequenced: peripheral blood. This receptor was taken from a man between 60 and 75 years old with active or convalescent COVID-19.

The CDR3 region has the DNA TGTGCCAGCAGCCCACGGACAGCCTATGGCTACACCTTC. Its translation is CASSPRTAYGYTF. V and J are TRBV9 and TRBJ1-2; D may be TRBD1 (6 bases). In germline, CDR1 is SGDLS, CDR2 YYNGEE. The CDR3 totals 13 residues. V shed 4 bases and J shed 4 bases, with 11 bases lying between them.